A selection of T cell receptor beta chains follows, all from one sample in a study of blood T cell repertoires in COVID-19. Libraries were prepared by immunoSEQ multiplex PCR; TCRdb keeps only in-frame clonotypes and omits some of them. Of roughly 150,000 clones in the sample, 82% were seen once. The sequenced sample was peripheral blood. These receptors all stem from a woman aged 80 or over with active or convalescent COVID-19. Both conserved end residues are part of each CDR3. Fields, in order: D gene, clone size, J gene, V gene, CDR3 protein, CDR3 DNA. D genes are given only for firm matches. The size field is filled for only some rows; it gives once, few, many or a size class.

D gene: -; clone size: -; J gene: TRBJ1-3; V gene: TRBV9; CDR3 protein: CASSVGSYAGNTIYF; CDR3 DNA: TGTGCCAGCAGCGTCGGGAGTTACGCGGGAAACACCATATATTTT
D gene: -; clone size: once; J gene: TRBJ1-1; V gene: TRBV28; CDR3 protein: CASSSPGEYTEAFF; CDR3 DNA: TGTGCCAGCAGTTCACCAGGGGAATACACTGAAGCTTTCTTT
D gene: TRBD1; clone size: -; J gene: TRBJ1-4; V gene: TRBV18; CDR3 protein: CASSTQGARTNEKLFF; CDR3 DNA: TGTGCCAGCTCAACGCAGGGGGCGAGGACTAATGAAAAACTGTTTTTT
D gene: TRBD2; clone size: -; J gene: TRBJ2-2; V gene: TRBV2; CDR3 protein: CASSASTSGPFGELFF; CDR3 DNA: TGTGCCAGCAGTGCTTCCACTAGCGGACCTTTCGGGGAGCTGTTTTTT
D gene: -; clone size: -; J gene: TRBJ1-5; V gene: TRBV19; CDR3 protein: CASSQATGSIQPQHF; CDR3 DNA: TGTGCCAGTAGTCAAGCGACAGGCTCGATTCAGCCCCAGCATTTT
D gene: -; clone size: -; J gene: TRBJ1-2; V gene: TRBV3-1/TRBV3-2; CDR3 protein: CASSQSGSGYGYTF; CDR3 DNA: TGTGCCAGCAGCCAATCAGGAAGTGGGTATGGCTACACCTTC
D gene: -; clone size: few; J gene: TRBJ2-3; V gene: TRBV10-2; CDR3 protein: CASTFDRETKDTQYF; CDR3 DNA: TGCGCCAGCACCTTCGATCGGGAGACGAAAGATACGCAGTATTTT
D gene: -; clone size: -; J gene: TRBJ2-2; V gene: TRBV5-1; CDR3 protein: CASSLDPGPVHGTGELFF; CDR3 DNA: TGCGCCAGCAGCTTGGACCCAGGGCCCGTTCACGGCACCGGGGAGCTGTTTTTT
D gene: -; clone size: -; J gene: TRBJ2-6; V gene: TRBV6-5; CDR3 protein: CASSLDHSGANVLTF; CDR3 DNA: TGTGCCAGCAGCCTAGACCACTCTGGGGCCAACGTCCTGACTTTC
D gene: -; clone size: -; J gene: TRBJ2-7; V gene: TRBV5-1; CDR3 protein: CASSLYVGRTYEQYF; CDR3 DNA: TGCGCCAGCAGCTTGTATGTTGGCAGGACCTACGAGCAGTACTTC
D gene: TRBD1; clone size: -; J gene: TRBJ1-2; V gene: TRBV5-4; CDR3 protein: CASSSGQGVWVAGYTF; CDR3 DNA: TGTGCCAGCAGCTCGGGACAGGGCGTTTGGGTGGCTGGCTACACCTTC
D gene: -; clone size: -; J gene: TRBJ2-2; V gene: TRBV5-1; CDR3 protein: CASSVSGTGTGELFF; CDR3 DNA: TGCGCCAGCAGCGTCTCCGGGACTGGGACCGGGGAGCTGTTTTTT
D gene: TRBD1; clone size: -; J gene: TRBJ2-3; V gene: TRBV29-1; CDR3 protein: CSVSGTGGTDTQYF; CDR3 DNA: TGCAGCGTCTCCGGGACAGGGGGCACAGATACGCAGTATTTT
D gene: -; clone size: -; J gene: TRBJ2-2; V gene: TRBV18; CDR3 protein: CASSPPNRDTGELFF; CDR3 DNA: TGTGCCAGCTCACCACCTAACAGGGACACCGGGGAGCTGTTTTTT
D gene: TRBD2; clone size: -; J gene: TRBJ2-1; V gene: TRBV7-2; CDR3 protein: CASSATSRPYNEQFF; CDR3 DNA: TGTGCCAGCAGCGCGACTAGCCGACCCTACAATGAGCAGTTCTTC
D gene: -; clone size: -; J gene: TRBJ2-6; V gene: TRBV9; CDR3 protein: CASSTPVRASGANVLTF; CDR3 DNA: TGTGCCAGCAGCACTCCGGTCAGGGCTTCTGGGGCCAACGTCCTGACTTTC
D gene: -; clone size: -; J gene: TRBJ1-1; V gene: TRBV7-3; CDR3 protein: CASSQAGRPEAFF; CDR3 DNA: TGTGCCAGCAGCCAAGCGGGTCGGCCTGAAGCTTTCTTT
D gene: TRBD2; clone size: -; J gene: TRBJ2-1; V gene: TRBV3-1/TRBV3-2; CDR3 protein: CASSQATSGSRGEQFF; CDR3 DNA: TGTGCCAGCAGTCAAGCGACTAGCGGGAGTCGCGGTGAGCAGTTCTTC
D gene: -; clone size: -; J gene: TRBJ1-1; V gene: TRBV2; CDR3 protein: CATIRQQISTEAFF; CDR3 DNA: TGTGCCACAATAAGACAGCAGATTAGCACTGAAGCTTTCTTT
D gene: -; clone size: -; J gene: TRBJ1-1; V gene: TRBV18; CDR3 protein: CASSPLDSQLNTEAFF; CDR3 DNA: TGTGCCAGCTCACCACTAGATTCACAGCTCAACACTGAAGCTTTCTTT
D gene: TRBD2; clone size: -; J gene: TRBJ2-2; V gene: TRBV7-3; CDR3 protein: CASSRSAGLGTGELFF; CDR3 DNA: TGTGCCAGCAGCCGCTCAGCGGGATTGGGCACCGGGGAGCTGTTTTTT
D gene: -; clone size: -; J gene: TRBJ1-4; V gene: TRBV3-1/TRBV3-2; CDR3 protein: CASSLRRGPGGVANEKLFF; CDR3 DNA: TGTGCCAGCAGCCTAAGGCGGGGCCCAGGTGGGGTGGCTAATGAAAAACTGTTTTTT
D gene: -; clone size: few; J gene: TRBJ2-5; V gene: TRBV19; CDR3 protein: CASTSFGETQYF; CDR3 DNA: TGTGCCAGTACGTCGTTCGGGGAGACCCAGTACTTC
D gene: -; clone size: few; J gene: TRBJ1-2; V gene: TRBV5-1; CDR3 protein: CASSIQGLGDYGYTF; CDR3 DNA: TGCGCCAGCAGCATACAGGGTCTCGGTGACTATGGCTACACCTTC
D gene: -; clone size: -; J gene: TRBJ1-2; V gene: TRBV28; CDR3 protein: CASSPYREGYYGYTF; CDR3 DNA: TGTGCCAGCAGTCCCTATAGGGAGGGCTACTATGGCTACACCTTC
D gene: TRBD2; clone size: few; J gene: TRBJ2-7; V gene: TRBV20-1; CDR3 protein: CSASPGGRGYEQYF; CDR3 DNA: TGCAGTGCTAGTCCCGGCGGGAGAGGCTACGAGCAGTACTTC